The text below deals with one T cell receptor beta chain. Its antigen is still unknown. The data belong to a study of cytomegalovirus exposure and HLA in healthy donors. Overall study: Among around 200 million T cells, an earlier analysis found 117 million unique TCR beta sequences.

This CDR3 contains 12 residues. The V gene lost 7 bases and the J gene lost 7 bases, with 16 bases spanning the gap. CDR1 is SQVTM, CDR2 ANQGSEA, per germline. The PCR was carried out with 60 Vbeta primers and 13 Jbeta primers. This table comes from immunoSEQ multiplex PCR, and its TCRdb copy is limited to in-frame clones, with some not included. The data hold 65,000 to 100,000 clones, with approximately 80% observed a single time. Study results and caveats: Later work associated 16,951 TCR beta sequences with HLA alleles at 0.05 false discovery rate. TCR beta sequences reportedly predicted most subjects' HLA-A and HLA-B alleles accurately. Earlier findings revealed that most TCR beta V segments proved productive either about 87% or about 30% of the time.

The sequenced sample consisted of PBMCs. The clonotype originates from a man aged 35-49 years in good health and CMV-seronegative. The rearrangement joins TRBV29-1 to TRBJ1-2; D uncertain. The CDR3 loop is CSAAGRRSGYTF. DNA of the CDR3: TGCAGCGCCGCGGGCAGGCGGAGTGGCTACACCTTC.